This is a list of T cell receptor beta chains from one sample in a study. TCRdb ran MiXCR on the 5' RACE reads and lists one entry per CDR3 protein. The sample has approximately 40,000 distinct CDR3 sequences, approximately 22% seen once. Sequencing input: Tregs sorted from blood. These receptors were collected from a female donor with breast cancer. Each CDR3 is given with its conserved first and last residue. D genes are given only for firm matches. Size is stated for part of the rows, as once, few or many counts, or as a class when the clone is expanded.

cdr3_nt: TGTGCCAGCAGTCCCGAGACAGGGGGAGATACGCAGTATTTT; cdr3_aa: CASSPETGGDTQYF; d_call: TRBD1; j_call: TRBJ2-3; clone_size: NA; v_call: TRBV6-5
cdr3_nt: TGCGCCAGCAGCCAAGTGCTCGTGAACACTGAAGCTTTCTTT; cdr3_aa: CASSQVLVNTEAFF; d_call: NA; j_call: TRBJ1-1; clone_size: NA; v_call: TRBV4-1
cdr3_nt: TGTGCCAGCAGCCCCCTTGAATCCTACGAGCAGTACTTC; cdr3_aa: CASSPLESYEQYF; d_call: NA; j_call: TRBJ2-7; clone_size: many; v_call: TRBV28
cdr3_nt: TGCAGCGTTACGAGGGGGCCGAACACTGAAGCTCTCTTT; cdr3_aa: CSVTRGPNTEALF; d_call: TRBD1; j_call: TRBJ1-1; clone_size: few; v_call: TRBV29-1
cdr3_nt: TGTGCCAGCAGTCTATTTGCCAATGAGCAGTTCTTC; cdr3_aa: CASSLFANEQFF; d_call: NA; j_call: TRBJ2-1; clone_size: few; v_call: TRBV7-2
cdr3_nt: TGTGCCAGCAGTTTTCTCTACACCGGGGAGCTGTTTTTT; cdr3_aa: CASSFLYTGELFF; d_call: NA; j_call: TRBJ2-2; clone_size: few; v_call: TRBV27
cdr3_nt: TGTGCCAGCAGCTCAGGAGGGGGGATCTATGGCTACACCTTC; cdr3_aa: CASSSGGGIYGYTF; d_call: NA; j_call: TRBJ1-2; clone_size: few; v_call: TRBV7-9
cdr3_nt: TGTGCCAGCAGCCGCTATGGGACACTGAACACTGAAGCTTTCTTT; cdr3_aa: CASSRYGTLNTEAFF; d_call: NA; j_call: TRBJ1-1; clone_size: large; v_call: TRBV6-5
cdr3_nt: TGTGCCAGCAGCATGACAGGGCTCGAGCAGTACTTC; cdr3_aa: CASSMTGLEQYF; d_call: TRBD1; j_call: TRBJ2-7; clone_size: many; v_call: TRBV5-5
cdr3_nt: TGCGCCAGCAGCCAAGGAGGGGTCGGGGAGCTGTTTTTT; cdr3_aa: CASSQGGVGELFF; d_call: NA; j_call: TRBJ2-2; clone_size: NA; v_call: TRBV4-1
cdr3_nt: TGCAGTGCTAGGGAGCACAGGGGGCATGGATATGGCTACACCTTC; cdr3_aa: CSAREHRGHGYGYTF; d_call: TRBD1; j_call: TRBJ1-2; clone_size: few; v_call: TRBV20-1
cdr3_nt: TGTGCCAGCAGCCAAGAGAATCTAGTCCAGCCCCAGCATTTT; cdr3_aa: CASSQENLVQPQHF; d_call: NA; j_call: TRBJ1-5; clone_size: few; v_call: TRBV4-2
cdr3_nt: TGTGCCAGCAGTTACTCTCTAGCGGAATGGTCCTACGAGCAGTACTTC; cdr3_aa: CASSYSLAEWSYEQYF; d_call: TRBD2; j_call: TRBJ2-7; clone_size: NA; v_call: TRBV6-2/TRBV6-3
cdr3_nt: TGCAGTGCTAGAGATACGGAGCGGGAGGGGGAGACCCAGTACTTC; cdr3_aa: CSARDTEREGETQYF; d_call: TRBD2; j_call: TRBJ2-5; clone_size: many; v_call: TRBV20-1
cdr3_nt: TGTGCCAGCAGCAAATTCGGACGGCAAAATCAGCCCCAGCATTTT; cdr3_aa: CASSKFGRQNQPQHF; d_call: NA; j_call: TRBJ1-5; clone_size: NA; v_call: TRBV21-1
cdr3_nt: TGTGCCATCAGTGCTTCTAGCACTGAAGCTTTCTTT; cdr3_aa: CAISASSTEAFF; d_call: NA; j_call: TRBJ1-1; clone_size: medium-sized; v_call: TRBV10-3
cdr3_nt: TGTGCCAGCAGCCAAGGGTCTTCTAGCGGGAGAGAGACCCAGTACTTC; cdr3_aa: CASSQGSSSGRETQYF; d_call: TRBD2; j_call: TRBJ2-5; clone_size: many; v_call: TRBV4-2
cdr3_nt: TGTGCCAGCAGCGTAGGCGGGACAAAGCGAGATACGCAGTATTTT; cdr3_aa: CASSVGGTKRDTQYF; d_call: NA; j_call: TRBJ2-3; clone_size: many; v_call: TRBV7-3
cdr3_nt: TGTGCCACCAGCAGAGATCTCCTAAACTACGAGCAGTACTTC; cdr3_aa: CATSRDLLNYEQYF; d_call: NA; j_call: TRBJ2-7; clone_size: few; v_call: TRBV15
cdr3_nt: TGCAGCGTTGGGCTGGGCTCGGCAGTTTCGGCCGAGCAGTACTTC; cdr3_aa: CSVGLGSAVSAEQYF; d_call: NA; j_call: TRBJ2-7; clone_size: many; v_call: TRBV29-1
cdr3_nt: TGTGCCAGCAGTCCTGCCTGGCTCCGGCCCCAGCATTTT; cdr3_aa: CASSPAWLRPQHF; d_call: NA; j_call: TRBJ1-5; clone_size: NA; v_call: TRBV27
cdr3_nt: TGTGCCAGCAGCCAAACGGACAACCGTTCACCCCTCCACTTT; cdr3_aa: CASSQTDNRSPLHF; d_call: NA; j_call: TRBJ1-6; clone_size: few; v_call: TRBV4-2
cdr3_nt: TGCGCCAGCACCCTCATACCTAGCGGGAGAGCTACCTACAATGAGCAGTTCTTC; cdr3_aa: CASTLIPSGRATYNEQFF; d_call: TRBD2; j_call: TRBJ2-1; clone_size: few; v_call: TRBV5-1
cdr3_nt: TGTGCCAGCACCCTCGTGGGACTAGGAGAGACCCAGTACTTC; cdr3_aa: CASTLVGLGETQYF; d_call: TRBD2; j_call: TRBJ2-5; clone_size: NA; v_call: TRBV2
cdr3_nt: TGTGCCATCAGTGCAACAGGCTATAGCAATCAGCCCCAGCATTTT; cdr3_aa: CAISATGYSNQPQHF; d_call: NA; j_call: TRBJ1-5; clone_size: many; v_call: TRBV10-3
cdr3_nt: TGCGCCAGCAGCAATGACAGGGCCGCGAATTCACCCCTCCACTTT; cdr3_aa: CASSNDRAANSPLHF; d_call: TRBD1; j_call: TRBJ1-6; clone_size: many; v_call: TRBV5-1
cdr3_nt: TGCAGCGTTGAAGATCGGAAGCTAAGGGGGACCCAGTACTTC; cdr3_aa: CSVEDRKLRGTQYF; d_call: NA; j_call: TRBJ2-5; clone_size: NA; v_call: TRBV29-1
cdr3_nt: TGCGCCAGCAGGACCGAACCGAACACTGAAGCTTTCTTT; cdr3_aa: CASRTEPNTEAFF; d_call: NA; j_call: TRBJ1-1; clone_size: many; v_call: TRBV5-1
cdr3_nt: TGTGCCAGCAGTGGGGACAGGGGAATAGAGACCCAGTACTTC; cdr3_aa: CASSGDRGIETQYF; d_call: TRBD1; j_call: TRBJ2-5; clone_size: NA; v_call: TRBV25-1
cdr3_nt: TGCAGTGCAACAGATCCTATCGGGACTGAAGCTTTCTTT; cdr3_aa: CSATDPIGTEAFF; d_call: NA; j_call: TRBJ1-1; clone_size: NA; v_call: TRBV20-1
cdr3_nt: TGCAGTGCCGGGGGCTCCCGCACAGATACGCAGTATTTT; cdr3_aa: CSAGGSRTDTQYF; d_call: NA; j_call: TRBJ2-3; clone_size: NA; v_call: TRBV20-1
cdr3_nt: TGCGCCAGCAGTGAGTCTCCAGATCAGCCCCAGCATTTT; cdr3_aa: CASSESPDQPQHF; d_call: NA; j_call: TRBJ1-5; clone_size: many; v_call: TRBV10-1
cdr3_nt: TGTGCCAGCACCACATTAGACAGAAATCAGCCCCAGCATTTT; cdr3_aa: CASTTLDRNQPQHF; d_call: NA; j_call: TRBJ1-5; clone_size: few; v_call: TRBV27
cdr3_nt: TGTGCCAGCAGTTCACAGGGGCTCCACATGAACACTGAAGCTTTCTTT; cdr3_aa: CASSSQGLHMNTEAFF; d_call: TRBD1; j_call: TRBJ1-1; clone_size: NA; v_call: TRBV6-1
cdr3_nt: TGCGCCAGCAGCCAAGCAGCAGGGGGTGAGGGCTATGGCTACACCTTC; cdr3_aa: CASSQAAGGEGYGYTF; d_call: TRBD1; j_call: TRBJ1-2; clone_size: many; v_call: TRBV4-1
cdr3_nt: TGTGCCTGGCACAAAGATGGCACTGAAGCTTTCTTT; cdr3_aa: CAWHKDGTEAFF; d_call: NA; j_call: TRBJ1-1; clone_size: NA; v_call: TRBV30
cdr3_nt: TGTGCCAGCAGTGGGACAGGGGATGACAATGAGCAGTTCTTC; cdr3_aa: CASSGTGDDNEQFF; d_call: TRBD1; j_call: TRBJ2-1; clone_size: many; v_call: TRBV25-1
cdr3_nt: TGTGCCAGCAGTAAAGCGGGAGCTGGCGGGGAGACCCAGTACTTC; cdr3_aa: CASSKAGAGGETQYF; d_call: TRBD2; j_call: TRBJ2-5; clone_size: NA; v_call: TRBV28
cdr3_nt: TGCAGTGCCTGGCTGGCTTCGAGCTACGAGCAGTACTTC; cdr3_aa: CSAWLASSYEQYF; d_call: NA; j_call: TRBJ2-7; clone_size: few; v_call: TRBV20-1
cdr3_nt: TGCGCCAGCAGCCAAGAGAGTGTAGGGCAGTACTTC; cdr3_aa: CASSQESVGQYF; d_call: NA; j_call: TRBJ2-7; clone_size: many; v_call: TRBV4-1